Listed below are T cell receptor beta chains from one sample, sequenced in a study of sequential checkpoint blockade in melanoma. TCRdb's copy holds only in-frame clones and misses some; the assay was immunoSEQ multiplex PCR. The data hold about 9,300 clones, with 27% observed a single time. Sequencing was performed on tumor tissue (inferred from file names), taken from a patient given nivolumab and ipilimumab in sequence. These receptors came from a human donor with melanoma. The conserved cysteine and the conserved F or W are not part of the CDR3 here. A D gene is named only where the DNA matches it firmly.

v_call: TRBV19
d_call: TRBD1
j_call: TRBJ2-4
cdr3_aa: ASSMTGKNIQY

v_call: TRBV11-3
d_call: NA
j_call: TRBJ1-4
cdr3_aa: ASSSWDKGDEKLF

v_call: TRBV19
d_call: TRBD1
j_call: TRBJ1-1
cdr3_aa: ASSSLGGYRRNTEAF

v_call: TRBV5-1
d_call: TRBD2
j_call: TRBJ2-1
cdr3_aa: ASTKAPTSGGPTTF

v_call: TRBV29-1
d_call: NA
j_call: TRBJ1-4
cdr3_aa: SVAPTASNEKLF

v_call: TRBV11-3
d_call: TRBD2
j_call: TRBJ2-3
cdr3_aa: ASSEGTSGTDTQY

v_call: TRBV12-5
d_call: NA
j_call: TRBJ1-6
cdr3_aa: ASGWDYNSPLH

v_call: TRBV9
d_call: TRBD2
j_call: TRBJ2-7
cdr3_aa: ASSSDVRGGY

v_call: TRBV23-1
d_call: NA
j_call: TRBJ1-2
cdr3_aa: ASSLPGVVGYT

v_call: TRBV15
d_call: TRBD1
j_call: TRBJ2-1
cdr3_aa: ATSRDSMTWTGRKF

v_call: TRBV6-8
d_call: NA
j_call: TRBJ1-1
cdr3_aa: ASSKTWGGYTEAF

v_call: TRBV11-3
d_call: NA
j_call: TRBJ1-1
cdr3_aa: ASTLREVGATEAF

v_call: TRBV9
d_call: NA
j_call: TRBJ1-2
cdr3_aa: ASSATTYGYT

v_call: TRBV19
d_call: NA
j_call: TRBJ1-1
cdr3_aa: ASSIPGFNTEAF

v_call: TRBV11-3
d_call: TRBD2
j_call: TRBJ2-1
cdr3_aa: ASSIVAGGYNEQF

v_call: TRBV10-3
d_call: NA
j_call: TRBJ2-3
cdr3_aa: AISETETRTDTQY

v_call: TRBV10-3
d_call: TRBD1
j_call: TRBJ1-5
cdr3_aa: ASLGQGHQPQH

v_call: TRBV29-1
d_call: TRBD2
j_call: TRBJ2-7
cdr3_aa: SVVPGLAGSYEQY

v_call: TRBV6-8
d_call: TRBD2
j_call: TRBJ2-2
cdr3_aa: ASRSGGRNTGELF

v_call: TRBV11-3
d_call: TRBD1
j_call: TRBJ1-5
cdr3_aa: ASSFTGVGQPQH

v_call: TRBV29-1
d_call: TRBD2
j_call: TRBJ2-2
cdr3_aa: SAFRWEGGELF

v_call: TRBV11-3
d_call: NA
j_call: TRBJ1-1
cdr3_aa: ASSLVVGSTEAF

v_call: TRBV18
d_call: NA
j_call: TRBJ1-1
cdr3_aa: ASSPPDSRRGTEAF

v_call: TRBV6-8
d_call: NA
j_call: TRBJ1-2
cdr3_aa: ASSDAGKVRYGYT

v_call: TRBV18
d_call: TRBD1
j_call: TRBJ1-6
cdr3_aa: ASSPLTGQDDISPLH

v_call: TRBV6-8
d_call: TRBD1
j_call: TRBJ2-7
cdr3_aa: ASSYSTGANYEQY

v_call: TRBV28
d_call: NA
j_call: TRBJ1-5
cdr3_aa: ASSFYSNQPQH

v_call: TRBV28
d_call: TRBD2
j_call: TRBJ2-3
cdr3_aa: ASSHSGGPTNTQY

v_call: TRBV11-3
d_call: TRBD1
j_call: TRBJ1-2
cdr3_aa: ASSQGEGGTYGYT

v_call: TRBV2
d_call: TRBD1
j_call: TRBJ1-3
cdr3_aa: ASNEQGTGQNH

v_call: TRBV18
d_call: NA
j_call: TRBJ2-1
cdr3_aa: ASSPRPQGPLRNEQF

v_call: TRBV19
d_call: TRBD1
j_call: TRBJ2-7
cdr3_aa: ASSIKQGSYEQY

v_call: TRBV29-1
d_call: NA
j_call: TRBJ2-3
cdr3_aa: SVKGSGTPTPLDTQY

v_call: TRBV9
d_call: TRBD1
j_call: TRBJ2-1
cdr3_aa: ARGQGIGEQF

v_call: TRBV5-1
d_call: TRBD1
j_call: TRBJ2-7
cdr3_aa: ASSLGAGGLTHEQY

v_call: TRBV15
d_call: NA
j_call: TRBJ1-5
cdr3_aa: ATSSGGRSDQPQH

v_call: TRBV28
d_call: TRBD1
j_call: TRBJ1-2
cdr3_aa: ASSPGQGRVRT

v_call: TRBV2
d_call: NA
j_call: TRBJ1-5
cdr3_aa: ASSEIPLVAQH

v_call: TRBV6-8
d_call: TRBD1
j_call: TRBJ2-1
cdr3_aa: ASNNLFTGASHKQF

v_call: TRBV10-2
d_call: TRBD1
j_call: TRBJ1-6
cdr3_aa: ASSAGTGNSPLH

v_call: TRBV19
d_call: TRBD1
j_call: TRBJ1-5
cdr3_aa: ASSIFGQAFSNQPQH

v_call: TRBV28
d_call: TRBD1
j_call: TRBJ2-3
cdr3_aa: ASSLRDREWTDTQY

v_call: TRBV6-8
d_call: NA
j_call: TRBJ2-1
cdr3_aa: ASYIYQGSDNEQF

v_call: TRBV5-1
d_call: NA
j_call: TRBJ2-2
cdr3_aa: ASSLLGARDTGELF

v_call: TRBV18
d_call: NA
j_call: TRBJ1-2
cdr3_aa: ASSPGLGLDGYT

v_call: TRBV5-1
d_call: TRBD1
j_call: TRBJ1-1
cdr3_aa: ASRPRQGTNTEAF

v_call: TRBV6-8
d_call: NA
j_call: TRBJ2-2
cdr3_aa: ASSGLESTGELF

v_call: TRBV4-1
d_call: NA
j_call: TRBJ1-5
cdr3_aa: ASSQYTNALGDQPQH

v_call: TRBV18
d_call: NA
j_call: TRBJ1-3
cdr3_aa: ASSPEGNTIY

v_call: TRBV10-2
d_call: NA
j_call: TRBJ1-5
cdr3_aa: ASSESLGQPQH

v_call: TRBV28
d_call: NA
j_call: TRBJ1-1
cdr3_aa: ASSSQGSGFAEAF

v_call: TRBV6-8
d_call: TRBD1
j_call: TRBJ1-1
cdr3_aa: ASSRQGVNTEAF

v_call: TRBV6-8
d_call: NA
j_call: TRBJ1-6
cdr3_aa: ASSYSQGLESPLH

v_call: TRBV5-1
d_call: TRBD1
j_call: TRBJ2-7
cdr3_aa: ASSTAGGRSYEQY

v_call: TRBV9
d_call: TRBD2
j_call: TRBJ2-3
cdr3_aa: ASSVGLAGYTDTQY

v_call: TRBV6-8
d_call: NA
j_call: TRBJ2-1
cdr3_aa: ASNEGDNEQF